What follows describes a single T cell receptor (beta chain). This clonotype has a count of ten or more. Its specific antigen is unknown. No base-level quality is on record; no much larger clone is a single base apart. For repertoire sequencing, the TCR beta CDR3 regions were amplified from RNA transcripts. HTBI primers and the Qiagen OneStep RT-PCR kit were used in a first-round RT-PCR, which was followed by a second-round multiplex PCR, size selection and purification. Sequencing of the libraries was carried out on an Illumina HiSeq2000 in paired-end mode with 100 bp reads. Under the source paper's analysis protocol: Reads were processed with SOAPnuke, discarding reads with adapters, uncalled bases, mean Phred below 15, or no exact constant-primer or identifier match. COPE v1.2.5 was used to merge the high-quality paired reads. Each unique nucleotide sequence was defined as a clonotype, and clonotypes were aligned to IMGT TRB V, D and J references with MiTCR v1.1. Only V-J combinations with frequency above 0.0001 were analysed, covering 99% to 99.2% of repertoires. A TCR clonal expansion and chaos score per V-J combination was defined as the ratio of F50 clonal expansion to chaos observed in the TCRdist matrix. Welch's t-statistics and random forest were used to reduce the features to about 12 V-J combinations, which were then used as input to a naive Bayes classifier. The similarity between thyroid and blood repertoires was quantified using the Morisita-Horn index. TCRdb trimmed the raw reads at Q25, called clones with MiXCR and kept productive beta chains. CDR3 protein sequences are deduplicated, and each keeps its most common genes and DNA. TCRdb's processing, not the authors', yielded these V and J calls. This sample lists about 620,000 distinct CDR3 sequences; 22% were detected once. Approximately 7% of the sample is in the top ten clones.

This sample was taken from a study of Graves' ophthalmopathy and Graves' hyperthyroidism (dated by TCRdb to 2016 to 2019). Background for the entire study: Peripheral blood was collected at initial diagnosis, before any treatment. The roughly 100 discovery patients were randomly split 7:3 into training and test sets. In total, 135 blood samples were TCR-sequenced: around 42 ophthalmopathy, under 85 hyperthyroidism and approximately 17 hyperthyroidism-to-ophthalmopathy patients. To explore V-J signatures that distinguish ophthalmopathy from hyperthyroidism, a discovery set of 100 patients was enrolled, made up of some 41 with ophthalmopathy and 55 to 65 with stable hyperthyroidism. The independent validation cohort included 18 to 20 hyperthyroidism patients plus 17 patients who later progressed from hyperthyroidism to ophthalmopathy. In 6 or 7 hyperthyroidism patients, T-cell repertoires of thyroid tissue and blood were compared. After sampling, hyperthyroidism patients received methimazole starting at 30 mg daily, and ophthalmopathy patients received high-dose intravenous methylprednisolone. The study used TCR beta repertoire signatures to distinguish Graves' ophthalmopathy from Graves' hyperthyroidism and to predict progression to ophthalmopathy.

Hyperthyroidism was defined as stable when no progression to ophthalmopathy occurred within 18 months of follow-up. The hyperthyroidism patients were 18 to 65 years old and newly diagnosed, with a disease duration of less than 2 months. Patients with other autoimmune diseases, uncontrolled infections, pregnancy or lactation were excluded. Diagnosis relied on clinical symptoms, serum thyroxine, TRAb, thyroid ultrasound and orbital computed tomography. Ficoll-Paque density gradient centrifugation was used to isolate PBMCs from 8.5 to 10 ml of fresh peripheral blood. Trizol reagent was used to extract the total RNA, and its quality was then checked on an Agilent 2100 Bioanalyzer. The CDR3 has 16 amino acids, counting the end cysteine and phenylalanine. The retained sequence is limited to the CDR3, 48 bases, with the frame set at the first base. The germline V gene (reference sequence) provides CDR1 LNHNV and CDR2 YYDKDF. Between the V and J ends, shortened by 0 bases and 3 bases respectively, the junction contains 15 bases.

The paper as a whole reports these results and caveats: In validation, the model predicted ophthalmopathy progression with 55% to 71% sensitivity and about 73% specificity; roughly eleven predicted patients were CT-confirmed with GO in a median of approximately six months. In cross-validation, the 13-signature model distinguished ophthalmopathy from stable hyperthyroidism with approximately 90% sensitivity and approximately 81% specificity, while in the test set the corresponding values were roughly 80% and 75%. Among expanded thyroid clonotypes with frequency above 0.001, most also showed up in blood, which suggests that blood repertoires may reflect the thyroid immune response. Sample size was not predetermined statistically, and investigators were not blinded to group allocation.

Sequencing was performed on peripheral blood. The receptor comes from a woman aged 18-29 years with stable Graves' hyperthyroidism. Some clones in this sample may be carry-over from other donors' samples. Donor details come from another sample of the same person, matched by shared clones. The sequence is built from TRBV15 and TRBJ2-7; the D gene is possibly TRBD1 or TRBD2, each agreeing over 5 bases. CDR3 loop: CATSREKGTHHYEQYF. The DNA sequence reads TGTGCCACCAGCAGAGAGAAAGGGACGCATCACTACGAGCAGTACTTC.